Listed below are T cell receptor beta chains from one sample, sequenced in a study of blood T cell repertoires in COVID-19. Produced via immunoSEQ multiplex PCR; TCRdb's table is partial and in-frame only. The sample has tens of thousands of clones, approximately 80% seen once; the top ten hold more than 7.5%. The sample comprised peripheral blood. The source is a man aged 65-85 years with active or convalescent COVID-19. The CDR3 runs from the conserved cysteine through the conserved F or W. D genes are given only for firm matches. A clone size is listed for some rows: how often the clone was seen (once, few, many), or a class if it is expanded.

clone size: .; J gene: TRBJ2-1; V gene: TRBV24-1; D gene: TRBD2; CDR3 DNA: TGTGCCACCAGTGATGCTAGCGGGGGGAGAGGTGAGCAGTTCTTC; CDR3 protein: CATSDASGGRGEQFF
clone size: once; J gene: TRBJ2-5; V gene: TRBV2; D gene: .; CDR3 DNA: TGTGCCAGCAGTGCCCGGAGTACTCAAGAGACCCAGTACTTC; CDR3 protein: CASSARSTQETQYF
clone size: .; J gene: TRBJ1-6; V gene: TRBV11-2; D gene: TRBD1; CDR3 DNA: TGTGCCAGCAGCCGACAGGGGGCGGGTTCACCCCTCCACTTT; CDR3 protein: CASSRQGAGSPLHF
clone size: .; J gene: TRBJ2-1; V gene: TRBV7-9; D gene: TRBD2; CDR3 DNA: TGTGCCAGCGAGGCTAGCGGGGGGGCATTCAATGAGCAGTTCTTC; CDR3 protein: CASEASGGAFNEQFF
clone size: .; J gene: TRBJ2-3; V gene: TRBV3-1/TRBV3-2; D gene: TRBD2; CDR3 DNA: TGTGCCAGCAGCCAAGAGAGTACGCGGGGGTTCACAGATACGCAGTATTTT; CDR3 protein: CASSQESTRGFTDTQYF
clone size: .; J gene: TRBJ2-6; V gene: TRBV5-4; D gene: .; CDR3 DNA: TGTGCCAGCAGCTTGGATGAAGGGAGCAACGTCCTGACTTTC; CDR3 protein: CASSLDEGSNVLTF
clone size: .; J gene: TRBJ2-3; V gene: TRBV7-2; D gene: .; CDR3 DNA: TGTGCCAGCAGCTTAGTCGGCGGGGCTAGCACAGATACGCAGTATTTT; CDR3 protein: CASSLVGGASTDTQYF
clone size: .; J gene: TRBJ2-7; V gene: TRBV18; D gene: TRBD2; CDR3 DNA: TGTGCCAGCTCACCGATAGCGGGGGAGAGCTACGAGCAGTACTTC; CDR3 protein: CASSPIAGESYEQYF
clone size: .; J gene: TRBJ2-2; V gene: TRBV18; D gene: .; CDR3 DNA: TGTGCCAGCTCACCGGTGACCCCGACAGGAACCGGGGAGCTGTTTTTT; CDR3 protein: CASSPVTPTGTGELFF
clone size: .; J gene: TRBJ1-4; V gene: TRBV4-1; D gene: .; CDR3 DNA: TGCGCCAGCAGCCAAGCCCCCCTAGGTAGATTCAATGAAAAACTGTTTTTT; CDR3 protein: CASSQAPLGRFNEKLFF
clone size: .; J gene: TRBJ2-7; V gene: TRBV24-1; D gene: TRBD2; CDR3 DNA: TGTGCCACCAGTGAAGGAGGGAGGGACGAGCAGTACTTC; CDR3 protein: CATSEGGRDEQYF
clone size: .; J gene: TRBJ1-3; V gene: TRBV4-1; D gene: .; CDR3 DNA: TGCGCCAGCAGCCGAGCGACAGCTTTCTCTGGAAACACCATATATTTT; CDR3 protein: CASSRATAFSGNTIYF
clone size: .; J gene: TRBJ2-7; V gene: TRBV12-3/TRBV12-4; D gene: TRBD2; CDR3 DNA: TGTGCCAGCAGTCCCGGGACTACCGAGCAGTACTTC; CDR3 protein: CASSPGTTEQYF
clone size: .; J gene: TRBJ2-3; V gene: TRBV9; D gene: .; CDR3 DNA: TGTGCCAGCAGCCTCCCGGGTAGTGGGCAGTATTTT; CDR3 protein: CASSLPGSGQYF
clone size: .; J gene: TRBJ1-4; V gene: TRBV6-5; D gene: .; CDR3 DNA: TGTGCCAGCAGTTACTCGGCCCCTCGCGGGAAACTGTTTTTT; CDR3 protein: CASSYSAPRGKLFF
clone size: .; J gene: TRBJ2-3; V gene: TRBV30; D gene: TRBD2; CDR3 DNA: TGTGCCTTTTTCCCGGGACTAGCGGGGGGAAGCACAGATACGCAGTATTTT; CDR3 protein: CAFFPGLAGGSTDTQYF
clone size: .; J gene: TRBJ1-1; V gene: TRBV6-6; D gene: TRBD1; CDR3 DNA: TGTGCCAGCAGTTCCGACAGGGGAAGAACCTATACTGAAGCTTTCTTT; CDR3 protein: CASSSDRGRTYTEAFF
clone size: .; J gene: TRBJ1-1; V gene: TRBV4-1; D gene: .; CDR3 DNA: TGCGCCAGCAGCATCGGGAGTGGCACTGAAGCTTTCTTT; CDR3 protein: CASSIGSGTEAFF
clone size: .; J gene: TRBJ1-2; V gene: TRBV2; D gene: .; CDR3 DNA: TGTGCCAGCAGTAGACAGGTAGTTGATTCTAAGGGCTACACCTTC; CDR3 protein: CASSRQVVDSKGYTF
clone size: .; J gene: TRBJ2-5; V gene: TRBV7-9; D gene: .; CDR3 DNA: TGTGCCAGCAGCTCCCCCCTGGGGGCATTTTTTCGAGAGACCCAGTACTTC; CDR3 protein: CASSSPLGAFFRETQYF
clone size: few; J gene: TRBJ2-7; V gene: TRBV23-1; D gene: TRBD1; CDR3 DNA: TGCGCCAGCAGTCCCCAGAGGGACAGGGGAGGTCTTCTGTTCTACGAGCAGTACTTC; CDR3 protein: CASSPQRDRGGLLFYEQYF
clone size: .; J gene: TRBJ2-3; V gene: TRBV6-5; D gene: .; CDR3 DNA: TGTGCCAGCAGTCCTCGGGGGTTGAGCACAGATACGCAGTATTTT; CDR3 protein: CASSPRGLSTDTQYF
clone size: .; J gene: TRBJ1-4; V gene: TRBV6-6; D gene: TRBD1; CDR3 DNA: TGTGCCAGCAGTAACAGGGGGCAGAGTTGGGAAAAACTGTTTTTT; CDR3 protein: CASSNRGQSWEKLFF
clone size: once; J gene: TRBJ1-3; V gene: TRBV30; D gene: TRBD1; CDR3 DNA: TGTGCCTGGCGCCCCACAGGGGTAATCAACACCATATATTTT; CDR3 protein: CAWRPTGVINTIYF
clone size: .; J gene: TRBJ2-3; V gene: TRBV7-3; D gene: .; CDR3 DNA: TGTGCCAGCAGCTTAATGGCGGGGGCCTCCTCGGATACGCAGTATTTT; CDR3 protein: CASSLMAGASSDTQYF
clone size: .; J gene: TRBJ2-1; V gene: TRBV3-1/TRBV3-2; D gene: TRBD1; CDR3 DNA: TGTGCCAGCAGCCAAGATGTTGGGACAGGGGATTTGGACAATGAGCAGTTCTTC; CDR3 protein: CASSQDVGTGDLDNEQFF
clone size: .; J gene: TRBJ1-2; V gene: TRBV2; D gene: .; CDR3 DNA: TGTGCCAGCAGCCTCGACAGACTTAACTATGGCTACACCTTC; CDR3 protein: CASSLDRLNYGYTF
clone size: .; J gene: TRBJ2-3; V gene: TRBV9; D gene: .; CDR3 DNA: TGTGCCAGCAGCGTAGGGTCTCTGGGAGCGGGCTTCAGGGATACGCAGTATTTT; CDR3 protein: CASSVGSLGAGFRDTQYF
clone size: .; J gene: TRBJ1-4; V gene: TRBV9; D gene: .; CDR3 DNA: TGTGCCAGCAGCGTGGGTGTGGCGGCGGATAATGAAAAACTGTTTTTT; CDR3 protein: CASSVGVAADNEKLFF
clone size: .; J gene: TRBJ1-1; V gene: TRBV2; D gene: .; CDR3 DNA: TGTGCCAGCTCCGGAGGCGGGGAAGCTTTCTTT; CDR3 protein: CASSGGGEAFF
clone size: few; J gene: TRBJ1-1; V gene: TRBV4-1; D gene: .; CDR3 DNA: TGCGCCAGCAACCGTGGGGGGGCGCGAACTGAAGCTTTCTTT; CDR3 protein: CASNRGGARTEAFF
clone size: .; J gene: TRBJ2-7; V gene: TRBV11-3; D gene: TRBD2; CDR3 DNA: TGTGCCAGCAGCCTTGGGACTAGCGCCTACGAGCAGTACTTC; CDR3 protein: CASSLGTSAYEQYF
clone size: .; J gene: TRBJ2-1; V gene: TRBV21-1; D gene: .; CDR3 DNA: TGTGCCAGCAGCAAGTCGGAGCGGGGGGGCTACAATGAGCAGTTCTTC; CDR3 protein: CASSKSERGGYNEQFF
clone size: .; J gene: TRBJ1-2; V gene: TRBV3-1/TRBV3-2; D gene: .; CDR3 DNA: TGTGCCAGCAGCCTGGGAACAGGGATGGTCGGCTACACCTTC; CDR3 protein: CASSLGTGMVGYTF
clone size: .; J gene: TRBJ2-1; V gene: TRBV7-9; D gene: .; CDR3 DNA: TGTGCCAGCAGCGCTTCCGGGACAAACAATGAGCAGTTCTTC; CDR3 protein: CASSASGTNNEQFF
clone size: .; J gene: TRBJ2-5; V gene: TRBV21-1; D gene: .; CDR3 DNA: TGTGCCAGCAGCAAATTTCGCCGGGACAGTTCGTTCGACCAGTACTTC; CDR3 protein: CASSKFRRDSSFDQYF
clone size: .; J gene: TRBJ1-1; V gene: TRBV7-8; D gene: .; CDR3 DNA: TGTGCCAGCAGCTTGGGTCTGGGAGGGCGCACTGAAGCTTTCTTT; CDR3 protein: CASSLGLGGRTEAFF
clone size: .; J gene: TRBJ2-5; V gene: TRBV5-4; D gene: .; CDR3 DNA: TGTGCCAGCAGCTTTCGTCAGGGGCCAGAGACCCAGTACTTC; CDR3 protein: CASSFRQGPETQYF
clone size: .; J gene: TRBJ2-2; V gene: TRBV2; D gene: .; CDR3 DNA: TGTGCCAGCACACTATCACAGAACACCGGGGAGCTGTTTTTT; CDR3 protein: CASTLSQNTGELFF
clone size: few; J gene: TRBJ2-5; V gene: TRBV5-1; D gene: TRBD2; CDR3 DNA: TGCGCCAGCAGCTTAACCGGGACTAGCGGGGGGCTGCTGGAGACCCAGTACTTC; CDR3 protein: CASSLTGTSGGLLETQYF
clone size: .; J gene: TRBJ2-6; V gene: TRBV5-1; D gene: TRBD2; CDR3 DNA: TGCGCCAGCAGCTTACTAGCGGGGGTCTCTGGGGCCAACGTCCTGACTTTC; CDR3 protein: CASSLLAGVSGANVLTF
clone size: .; J gene: TRBJ1-1; V gene: TRBV27; D gene: .; CDR3 DNA: TGTGCCAGTGGTCGGTTCAATCCAACTGAAGCTTTCTTT; CDR3 protein: CASGRFNPTEAFF
clone size: few; J gene: TRBJ1-2; V gene: TRBV2; D gene: .; CDR3 DNA: TGTGCCAGCAGACTGGACAGTAACTATGGCTACACCTTC; CDR3 protein: CASRLDSNYGYTF
clone size: .; J gene: TRBJ2-3; V gene: TRBV10-3; D gene: TRBD1; CDR3 DNA: TGTGCCAGTACCGGTGGACAGGTCACAGATACGCAGTATTTT; CDR3 protein: CASTGGQVTDTQYF
clone size: .; J gene: TRBJ1-1; V gene: TRBV6-1; D gene: TRBD1; CDR3 DNA: TGTGCCAGCAGTGAAGGCGGACAGGGAAGTGGAGCTTTCTTT; CDR3 protein: CASSEGGQGSGAFF
clone size: once; J gene: TRBJ1-4; V gene: TRBV7-2; D gene: TRBD1; CDR3 DNA: TGTGCCAGCAGCTTAATGACAGGGAGTCGGGAAAAACTGTTTTTT; CDR3 protein: CASSLMTGSREKLFF
clone size: .; J gene: TRBJ1-6; V gene: TRBV3-1/TRBV3-2; D gene: TRBD1; CDR3 DNA: TGTGCCAGCAGCCAAGTTGCCCCGGGACAGGGTGTAGTTTCACCCCTCCACTTT; CDR3 protein: CASSQVAPGQGVVSPLHF
clone size: .; J gene: TRBJ2-2; V gene: TRBV10-3; D gene: TRBD2; CDR3 DNA: TGTGCCATCAGTCTAGCGGCTCTGAACACCGGGGAGCTGTTTTTT; CDR3 protein: CAISLAALNTGELFF
clone size: .; J gene: TRBJ1-2; V gene: TRBV2; D gene: .; CDR3 DNA: TGTGCCAGCGCTCCGCGCGACTATGGCTACACCTTC; CDR3 protein: CASAPRDYGYTF
clone size: medium-sized; J gene: TRBJ1-1; V gene: TRBV29-1; D gene: TRBD1; CDR3 DNA: TGCAGCGGGAGGACAGGATGGAACACTGAAGCTTTCTTT; CDR3 protein: CSGRTGWNTEAFF
clone size: .; J gene: TRBJ1-1; V gene: TRBV5-1; D gene: TRBD1; CDR3 DNA: TGCGCCAGCAAACAGGGGCTGAACACTGAAGCTTTCTTT; CDR3 protein: CASKQGLNTEAFF
clone size: .; J gene: TRBJ2-3; V gene: TRBV4-1; D gene: .; CDR3 DNA: TGCGCCAGCAGCCGTCTTGGCGGGGATAGGGCAGATACGCAGTATTTT; CDR3 protein: CASSRLGGDRADTQYF
clone size: .; J gene: TRBJ2-1; V gene: TRBV2; D gene: TRBD1; CDR3 DNA: TGTGCCAGCAGTGAATCAGGGGGTGGGTACAATGAGCAGTTCTTC; CDR3 protein: CASSESGGGYNEQFF
clone size: .; J gene: TRBJ2-5; V gene: TRBV12-3/TRBV12-4; D gene: TRBD1; CDR3 DNA: TGTGCCGAAACCGTTCAGGGGGAAGAGACCCAGTACTTC; CDR3 protein: CAETVQGEETQYF
clone size: few; J gene: TRBJ1-1; V gene: TRBV28; D gene: .; CDR3 DNA: TGTGCCAGCATCGACAGTGCGATCACTGAAGCTTTCTTT; CDR3 protein: CASIDSAITEAFF
clone size: .; J gene: TRBJ1-5; V gene: TRBV4-1; D gene: TRBD1; CDR3 DNA: TGCGCCAGCAGCCAAGAAGTAACAGGGGATCAGCCCCAGCATTTT; CDR3 protein: CASSQEVTGDQPQHF
clone size: .; J gene: TRBJ2-3; V gene: TRBV3-1/TRBV3-2; D gene: TRBD2; CDR3 DNA: TGTGCCAGCAGTCCCACTAGCGGGGGACCGGATTTT; CDR3 protein: CASSPTSGGPDF
clone size: .; J gene: TRBJ1-1; V gene: TRBV10-3; D gene: .; CDR3 DNA: TGTGCCATCAGTGATTTTGAGGACACTGAAGCTTTCTTT; CDR3 protein: CAISDFEDTEAFF
clone size: .; J gene: TRBJ1-2; V gene: TRBV5-6; D gene: .; CDR3 DNA: TGTGCCAGCAGCCCCCGGGGGTTGAGCTACACCTTC; CDR3 protein: CASSPRGLSYTF
clone size: .; J gene: TRBJ2-3; V gene: TRBV4-1; D gene: .; CDR3 DNA: TGCGCCAGCAGCCAAGACGGGGGCGGGGGAAACACAGATACGCAGTATTTT; CDR3 protein: CASSQDGGGGNTDTQYF